This T cell receptor beta chain emerged from a study of Ad26.COV2.S vaccination and SARS-CoV-2 variants. Turning to the study itself: By the intramuscular route, Ad26.COV2.S was given once, or twice 56 days apart.

Profiling relied on immunoSEQ multiplex PCR, and the TCRdb table lists in-frame clones only, not all of them. The table lists more than 300,000 clones, around four fifths of them singletons. Documented treatment: around 19 received Ad26.COV2.S at low or high dose, single or two shots; about 5 received placebo; per-sample allocation not given. Day 63 after the first vaccine or placebo injection was the time point for sampling. The CDR3 runs to 17 residues. Per the germline V gene, CDR1 is LGHDT and CDR2 is YNNKEL (reference sequence). After removal of 0 bases from V and 6 bases from J, the junction contained 6 bases not matched to a gene.

The source material was peripheral blood, sampled in a trial of Ad26.COV2.S vaccine versus placebo. The chain links TRBV3-1 (or the pseudogene TRBV3-2) to TRBJ2-3; 13 bases fit TRBD2. This TCR was sampled from a person aged 18-65 years who received the Ad26.COV2.S COVID-19 vaccine or a placebo. The CDR3 sequence: CASSQDRTSGGADTQYF. CDR3 DNA: TGTGCCAGCAGCCAAGATAGAACTAGCGGGGGGGCGGATACGCAGTATTTT.